The sequence of this T cell receptor (beta chain) was determined in a study of Ad26.COV2.S vaccination and SARS-CoV-2 variants. About the study: Donor participated within the Ad26.COV2.S arm of the COV1001 trial. Ad26.COV2.S given intramuscularly, once or twice 56 days apart.

V shed 6 bases and J shed 0 bases, with 12 bases lying between them. The CDR3 is made up of 15 amino acids. Germline V CDR1 and CDR2: LGHDT, YNNKEL (reference sequence). Produced via immunoSEQ multiplex PCR; TCRdb's table is partial and in-frame only. The sample shows about 400,000 clones, 89% of them seen only once. Turning to this clone: Antigen: not known.

Treatment: around 19 received Ad26.COV2.S at low or high dose, single or two shots; about five received placebo; per-sample allocation not given. After the first vaccine or placebo injection, samples were drawn on day 63. Notes on the study in general: Analytic work on TCR breadth and depth might have understated the full extent of total T cell responses. Vaccine and placebo recipients had comparable breadth of non-spike TCRs.

This sequence originates from a person aged 18-65 years who received the Ad26.COV2.S COVID-19 vaccine or a placebo. This chain links TRBV3-1 (or the pseudogene TRBV3-2) with TRBJ2-1, with D perhaps matching TRBD1 (5 bases). Source: peripheral blood, taken in a trial of Ad26.COV2.S vaccine versus placebo. The CDR3 region has the DNA TGTGCCAGCAGTCCGACAGAGAGCTCCTACAATGAGCAGTTCTTC. It is translated as CASSPTESSYNEQFF.